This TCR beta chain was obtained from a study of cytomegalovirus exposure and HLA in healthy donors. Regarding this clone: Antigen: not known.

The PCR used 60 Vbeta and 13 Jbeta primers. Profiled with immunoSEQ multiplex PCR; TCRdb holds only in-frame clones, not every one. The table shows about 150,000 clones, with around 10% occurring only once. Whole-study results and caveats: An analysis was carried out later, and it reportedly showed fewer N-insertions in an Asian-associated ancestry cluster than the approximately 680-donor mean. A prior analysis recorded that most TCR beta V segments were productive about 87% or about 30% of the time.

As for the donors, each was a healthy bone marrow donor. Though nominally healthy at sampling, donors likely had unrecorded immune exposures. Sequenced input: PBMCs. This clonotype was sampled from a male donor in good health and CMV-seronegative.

The DNA for the CDR3 is TGTGCCAGCAGCCGAGAAAACACAGATACGCAGTATTTT. It codes for CASSRENTDTQYF. The V and J genes are TRBV7-9 and TRBJ2-3, with D unclear. CDR3 length: 13 residues. V was clipped by 5 bases and J by 2 bases, with 8 bases between them. CDR1 SEHNR and CDR2 FQNEAQ come from the germline V gene (reference sequence).